These 21 T cell receptor beta chains were all obtained from the same sample, sequenced in a study of control samples from healthy donors and cancer patients. Repertoires were generated with immunoSEQ multiplex PCR, while TCRdb's copy carries only in-frame clones and drops some. The sample yields about 180,000 clones, 90% seen once. The sequenced material came from blood. These receptors originate from a woman in her forties or fifties in good health.

The J gene is TRBJ1-5, the V gene TRBV7-8; D gene uncertain. CDR1 SGHVS and CDR2 FQNEAQ come from the germline V gene. Trimming removed 0 bases from V and 7 bases from J, with 7 bases in between. CDR3 size: 13 residues. The CDR3 DNA reads TGTGCCAGCAGCTTAGCGACGGAGCAGCCCCAGCATTTT. Encoded protein: CASSLATEQPQHF.

The table lists this clone with a count of one. V and J are TRBV29-1 and TRBJ2-5; weak D call: TRBD2 (5 bases). The CDR3 is 13 amino acids. Germline loops: CDR1 SQVTM, CDR2 ANQGSEA. The germline V and J ends were trimmed by 6 bases and 2 bases, with 13 bases remaining between them. CDR3 sequence (DNA): TGCAGCGTGGCGGGCTTAGGGCAAGAGACCCAGTACTTC. It is translated as CSVAGLGQETQYF.

The CDR3 loop is CASSFIPGASYEQYF. Here the CDR3 DNA reads TGTGCCAGCAGTTTTATCCCAGGGGCTTCCTACGAGCAGTACTTC. The J gene is TRBJ2-7, the V gene TRBV28, with D perhaps TRBD1 (6 bases). Germline V gives CDR1 MDHEN, CDR2 SYDVKM. The CDR3 runs to 15 residues. With 3 bases removed from V and 1 base from J, the gap between germline ends came to 13 bases.

The sample holds one count of this clone. The chain carries TRBV3-1 (or the pseudogene TRBV3-2) and TRBJ2-5; D gene ambiguous. This CDR3 spans 13 amino acids. Trimming took 3 bases from V and 7 from J, leaving 12 bases between them. Germline CDR1 is LGHDT and CDR2 is YNNKEL (reference sequence). CDR3 protein: CASSQDRMGTQYF. In DNA, the CDR3 is TGTGCCAGCAGCCAGGACCGCATGGGGACCCAGTACTTC.

Only a few counts were recorded for this clone. This rearrangement joins TRBV11-2 to TRBJ2-1, with no clear D. The CDR3 consists of 13 residues. CDR1 is SGHAT and CDR2 is FQNNGV in the germline V gene. Trimming left V 1 base short and J 6 bases short, with 7 bases between. The CDR3 loop is CASSLGVLNEQFF. In nucleotides, the CDR3 is TGTGCCAGCAGCTTAGGGGTCCTCAATGAGCAGTTCTTC.

About this clone: The same CDR3 arises from other DNA sequences in this sample as well. The chain carries TRBV28 and TRBJ1-2; a possible D gene is TRBD1 (5 bases). Germline CDR1 reads MDHEN; CDR2 reads SYDVKM. There are 12 residues in the CDR3. Trimming took 6 bases from V and 3 from J, leaving 8 bases between them. The CDR3 coding sequence is TGTGCCAGCAGCCTGACAGACTATGGCTACACCTTC. This encodes CASSLTDYGYTF.

This chain joins TRBV6-2 or TRBV6-3 and TRBJ1-5; no firm D call. Germline V gene sequence: CDR1 MNHEY, CDR2 SVGEGT. This CDR3 has 12 residues. Trimming stripped 2 bases from V and 13 bases from J, with 12 bases between. The CDR3 DNA follows: TGTGCCAGCAGTTACGTTGCCGGGCCTCAGCATTTT. This encodes CASSYVAGPQHF.

V gene TRBV6-7 combines with J gene TRBJ2-7, with TRBD2 as a possible D gene (5 bases). TRBV6-7 is treated as an ORF (open reading frame) with a function not yet certain. Deletions cut 7 bases from V and 3 bases from J, with 10 bases between. The CDR3 spans 12 residues. CDR3: CASKEGHYEQYF. In DNA form, the CDR3 reads TGTGCCAGCAAAGAGGGTCACTACGAGCAGTACTTC.

Worth noting for this clone: This sample includes further DNA sequences coding for the same CDR3. CDR3 sequence: CASSPGQGNSPLHF. The CDR3 DNA sequence: TGTGCCAGCTCACCGGGACAGGGAAATTCACCCCTCCACTTT. J is TRBJ1-6 and V is TRBV18; 9 bases map to TRBD1. Trimming at V came to 3 bases and at J to 7 bases, leaving 1 base not matched to a gene. CDR3 length equals 14 residues. CDR1 and CDR2 (germline): KGHSH, LQKENI.

The chain employs TRBV4-1 and TRBJ1-5; D gene ambiguous. V gave up 1 base and J gave up 0 bases, with 10 bases separating them. This CDR3 has 16 amino acids. Per the germline V gene, CDR1 is MGHRA and CDR2 is YSYEKL. This chain's CDR3 is CASSQGEGYSNQPQHF. DNA of the CDR3: TGCGCCAGCAGCCAAGGTGAGGGCTATAGCAATCAGCCCCAGCATTTT.

In its sample, this clone was seen once. The CDR3 protein is CASSVAAAGYETQYF. The CDR3 DNA reads TGTGCCAGCAGCGTAGCAGCAGCGGGGTATGAGACCCAGTACTTC. This chain uses TRBV9 with TRBJ2-5; TRBD2 agrees at 7 bases. There are 15 residues in the CDR3. The germline gives CDR1 SGDLS, CDR2 YYNGEE. With 0 bases clipped from V and 5 bases from J, the junction kept 7 bases outside the gene matches.

This clone was observed a single time. V and J are TRBV10-3 and TRBJ2-7; TRBD2 matches at 7 bases. Germline CDR1 ENHRY, CDR2 SYGVKD. Losses at the gene ends were 4 bases for V and 2 bases for J; bases not matched to a gene: 8. The CDR3 is 15 residues long. CDR3 sequence: CAISAAWRGTYEQYF. CDR3 DNA sequence: TGTGCCATCAGTGCGGCTTGGCGGGGGACCTACGAGCAGTACTTC.

The rearrangement links TRBV6-5 to TRBJ2-5, with TRBD1 matching over 7 bases. J lost 1 base, V lost 3 bases, and 5 bases had no gene match. Germline V gene lookup returns CDR1 MNHEY and CDR2 SVGAGI. The CDR3 is 15 residues long. CDR3 region: CASSYRTGIQETQYF. For the CDR3, the DNA is TGTGCCAGCAGTTATCGGACAGGAATCCAAGAGACCCAGTACTTC.

This clone was counted only a few times. The chain employs TRBV5-4 and TRBJ1-2; 8 bases line up with TRBD1. Germline V gives CDR1 SGHNT, CDR2 YYREEE (reference sequence). J gave up 8 bases and V 0 bases, and 3 bases lay outside the gene matches. This CDR3 has 13 amino acids. CDR3 residues: CASSLAGGNGYTF. Written as DNA, the CDR3 is TGTGCCAGCAGCTTGGCAGGGGGCAACGGCTACACCTTC.

V and J are TRBV5-1 and TRBJ1-5, with D unresolved. Germline V lookup: CDR1 SGHRS, CDR2 YFSETQ. V shed 0 bases and J shed 3 bases, with 10 bases lying between them. The CDR3 contains 15 residues. The CDR3 is CASSLDAALNQPQHF. CDR3 bases: TGCGCCAGCAGCTTGGACGCAGCTCTCAATCAGCCCCAGCATTTT.

This clone was observed a handful of times. The chain carries TRBV7-9 and TRBJ1-2, with D unresolved. CDR3 length: 12 residues. Germline CDR1 SEHNR, CDR2 FQNEAQ (reference sequence). The germline V and J ends were trimmed by 5 bases and 5 bases, with 9 bases remaining between them. CDR3 coding DNA: TGTGCCAGCAGCCTCGGACTATATGGCTACACCTTC. It codes for CASSLGLYGYTF.

V gene TRBV30 combines with J gene TRBJ1-6; 8 bases fit TRBD1. CDR3 length: 16 amino acids. CDR1 is GTSNPN, CDR2 SVGIG, per germline (reference sequence). The J segment lost 4 bases and the V segment lost 4 bases, leaving 9 bases of the junction unmatched. The CDR3 DNA follows: TGTGCCTGGACCCTTGACAGGGGAACTTATAATTCACCCCTCCACTTT. Its translation: CAWTLDRGTYNSPLHF.

This rearrangement joins TRBV19 to TRBJ1-1, with 7 bases that match TRBD1. CDR1 LNHDA and CDR2 SQIVND come from the germline V gene (reference sequence). The CDR3 runs 13 residues. V dropped 8 bases and J dropped 6; count of bases not matched to a gene: 9. CDR3 amino acids: CASSSGGGAEAFF. CDR3 nucleotides: TGTGCCAGTTCTTCAGGGGGAGGCGCTGAAGCTTTCTTT. Based on the CDR3 plus reference TRBV19 and TRBJ1-1, the full variable domain is DGGITQSPKYLFRKEGQNVTLSCEQNLNHDAMYWYRQDPGQGLRLIYYSQIVNDFQKGDIAEGYSVSREKKESFPLTVTSAQKNPTAFYLCASSSGGGAEAFFGQGTRLTVV.

The chain joins TRBV11-1 to TRBJ1-1, with TRBD1 matching 7 bases. The CDR3 contains 13 residues. Trimming removed 6 bases from V and 1 base from J; junction bases left unmatched: 2. In germline, CDR1 is SGHAT, CDR2 FQDESV (reference sequence). Here the CDR3 DNA reads TGTGCCAGCAGGCGGGACAGGAACACTGAAGCTTTCTTT. Amino acid sequence: CASRRDRNTEAFF.

This clone was counted a single time. V gene TRBV19 combines with J gene TRBJ2-1; 7 bases align to TRBD2. This CDR3 has 16 residues. Unmatched junction bases numbered 9, after V lost 1 base and J lost 6 bases. Looked up from germline, CDR1 is LNHDA and CDR2 is SQIVND (reference sequence). The CDR3 DNA sequence: TGTGCCAGTAGTATAGTTTTCGCGGGAGCGGGCAATGAGCAGTTCTTC. It translates to CASSIVFAGAGNEQFF.

This rearrangement joins TRBV7-9 to TRBJ2-7, with TRBD1 matching over 8 bases. Trimming cost V 6 bases and J 2 bases; bases outside gene matches: 6. The CDR3 extends over 14 amino acids. CDR1 SEHNR and CDR2 FQNEAQ come from the germline V gene (reference sequence). CDR3 in DNA: TGTGCCAGCAGGGGGACAGGCCAAACCTACGAGCAGTACTTC. Its translation: CASRGTGQTYEQYF.